Listed here is a single T cell receptor beta chain. This sample is drawn from a study of shared clonotypes between healthy human individuals. Genomic DNA of each subset was evenly split across several immunoSEQ plates. The data were produced by immunoSEQ multiplex PCR, yet TCRdb's version contains in-frame clones alone and is incomplete. The sample has some 900,000 clones; over 60% are singletons. Germline lookup yields CDR1 GTSNPN and CDR2 SVGIG (reference sequence). V shed 2 bases and J shed 4 bases, with 6 bases lying between them. The CDR3 sequence is 12 residues long. The sequenced material came from memory CD4+ T cells sorted from blood. The subset denotes: CD45RA-negative fraction. The J gene is TRBJ2-4, the V gene TRBV30, with D perhaps TRBD2 (5 bases). This receptor was identified in a man between 18 and 35 years old in good health. The CDR3 DNA sequence: TGTGCCTGGAGTACGGGGAAAAACATTCAGTACTTC. Its translation is CAWSTGKNIQYF.